Listed here are 5 T cell receptor beta chains from one sample, sequenced in a study of CD8+ T cells in alopecia areata. Following RNA extraction, reverse transcription yielded cDNA that acted as the sequencing template. Using immunoSEQ multiplex PCR, the repertoire was profiled, and TCRdb retains in-frame clones only, with some absent. The sample holds approximately 57,000 clones, over 95% seen once. Sequenced here: CD8+ T cells sorted from blood, sampled at week 0. The source is a human donor with alopecia areata.

The V gene is TRBV13, the J gene TRBJ2-5; 10 nucleotides line up with TRBD2. Trimming removed 5 bases from V and 5 bases from J; junction bases left unmatched: 8. The CDR3 has 15 amino acids. Germline V gives CDR1 PRHDT, CDR2 FYEKMQ (reference sequence). In DNA form, the CDR3 reads TGTGCCAGCAGCACGGGACTAGCGATCAAGGAGACCCAGTACTTC. This codes for CASSTGLAIKETQYF.

This chain links TRBV4-3 with TRBJ2-7; 7 bases agree with TRBD1. Per germline, CDR1 LGHNA and CDR2 YSLEER. The CDR3 length is 16 residues. J gave up 3 bases and V 0 bases, and 8 bases lay outside the gene matches. CDR3 amino acids: CASSQDLDRVIYEQYF. The CDR3, as DNA: TGCGCCAGCAGCCAAGATCTTGACAGGGTAATCTACGAGCAGTACTTC.

The chain combines TRBV27 with TRBJ1-6; no definite D call. CDR1 MNHEY and CDR2 SMNVEV come from the germline V gene (reference sequence). The CDR3 runs 13 residues. V lost 4 bases to trimming and J lost 10 bases, with 11 bases between them. CDR3 residues: CASSYTPNSPLHF. CDR3 coding DNA: TGTGCCAGCAGTTACACCCCCAACTCACCCCTCCACTTT.

This chain uses TRBV19 with TRBJ1-2, with D perhaps matching TRBD1 (5 bases). The CDR3 spans 14 residues. Germline V gene data show CDR1 as LNHDA and CDR2 as SQIVND (reference sequence). The V gene lost 7 bases and the J gene lost 4 bases, with 16 bases spanning the gap. CDR3 in DNA: TGTGCCAGTACCCCAACTCCGGGACCCTATGGCTACACCTTC. Amino acids: CASTPTPGPYGYTF.

This clone was found a few times. This chain links TRBV11-2 with TRBJ2-3, with a tentative D call TRBD1 (8 bases). Trimming removed 3 bases from V and 1 base from J, with 11 bases in between. Germline lookup yields CDR1 SGHAT and CDR2 FQNNGV. The CDR3 is 15 residues long. As DNA, the CDR3 is TGTGCCAGCAGCTTTACAGGGGGGGGCACAGATACGCAGTATTTT. Protein sequence: CASSFTGGGTDTQYF. Supplemented by reference TRBV11-2 and TRBJ2-3, the full variable domain reads EAGVAQSPRYKIIEKRQSVAFWCNPISGHATLYWYQQILGQGPKLLIQFQNNGVVDDSQLPKDRFSAERLKGVDSTLKIQPAKLEDSAVYLCASSFTGGGTDTQYFGPGTRLTVL.